Listed below are T cell receptor beta chains from one sample, sequenced in a study of cytomegalovirus exposure and HLA in healthy donors. Generated by immunoSEQ multiplex PCR, the TCRdb table keeps only in-frame clones and is missing some. Here the sample spans more than 150,000 clones, 70% to 85% being singletons. Source material: PBMCs. The source is a girl aged 2-10 years in good health and CMV-seropositive. Both conserved end residues are part of each CDR3. Fields, in order: V gene, CDR3 length, J gene, clone size, D gene, CDR3 protein, CDR3 DNA. The D gene is left open where the match is weak. Only some rows state a clone size, as once, few, many or a class for expanded clones.

V gene: TRBV13; CDR3 length: 16; J gene: TRBJ2-7; clone size: -; D gene: -; CDR3 protein: CASSPGGRAYPYEQYF; CDR3 DNA: TGTGCCAGCAGCCCTGGCGGCAGGGCTTATCCCTACGAGCAGTACTTC
V gene: TRBV5-6; CDR3 length: 14; J gene: TRBJ1-3; clone size: few; D gene: -; CDR3 protein: CASSLLSSGNTIYF; CDR3 DNA: TGTGCCAGCAGCTTGTTGAGCTCTGGAAACACCATATATTTT
V gene: TRBV5-1; CDR3 length: 16; J gene: TRBJ1-4; clone size: -; D gene: TRBD1; CDR3 protein: CASSGRTGASNEKLFF; CDR3 DNA: TGCGCCAGCAGCGGAAGGACAGGCGCTTCTAATGAAAAACTGTTTTTT
V gene: TRBV11-2; CDR3 length: 13; J gene: TRBJ2-7; clone size: -; D gene: -; CDR3 protein: CASSLGHTYEQYF; CDR3 DNA: TGTGCCAGCAGCTTAGGACATACCTACGAGCAGTACTTC
V gene: TRBV10-1; CDR3 length: 16; J gene: TRBJ2-2; clone size: -; D gene: -; CDR3 protein: CASSETNRVDTGELFF; CDR3 DNA: TGCGCCAGCAGTGAGACCAACAGGGTAGACACCGGGGAGCTGTTTTTT
V gene: TRBV23-1; CDR3 length: 15; J gene: TRBJ2-7; clone size: once; D gene: TRBD2; CDR3 protein: CASSRPSGRAEEQYF; CDR3 DNA: TGCGCCAGCAGTCGCCCCAGCGGGAGGGCCGAAGAGCAGTACTTC
V gene: TRBV7-6; CDR3 length: 16; J gene: TRBJ2-7; clone size: -; D gene: -; CDR3 protein: CASSLVAEAGYYEQYF; CDR3 DNA: TGTGCCAGCAGCTTAGTCGCGGAGGCAGGTTACTACGAGCAGTACTTC
V gene: TRBV19; CDR3 length: 19; J gene: TRBJ2-5; clone size: -; D gene: TRBD1; CDR3 protein: CASSRRGQGFEGVEETQYF; CDR3 DNA: TGTGCCAGTAGTAGGCGGGGACAGGGTTTCGAGGGAGTGGAAGAGACCCAGTACTTC
V gene: TRBV5-5; CDR3 length: 15; J gene: TRBJ1-5; clone size: -; D gene: -; CDR3 protein: CASSYTGWMDQPQHF; CDR3 DNA: TGTGCCAGCAGCTACACAGGGTGGATGGATCAGCCCCAGCATTTT
V gene: TRBV7-6; CDR3 length: 15; J gene: TRBJ2-7; clone size: -; D gene: TRBD1; CDR3 protein: CASTTGTGGSYEQYF; CDR3 DNA: TGTGCCAGCACCACCGGGACAGGGGGGTCCTACGAGCAGTACTTC
V gene: TRBV7-2; CDR3 length: 15; J gene: TRBJ2-7; clone size: -; D gene: -; CDR3 protein: CASSLVSLGPYEQYF; CDR3 DNA: TGTGCCAGCAGCTTAGTTTCCCTAGGCCCCTACGAGCAGTACTTC
V gene: TRBV6-6; CDR3 length: 13; J gene: TRBJ1-1; clone size: -; D gene: -; CDR3 protein: CACLRGRATEAFF; CDR3 DNA: TGTGCCTGCCTGCGGGGGAGGGCCACTGAAGCTTTCTTT
V gene: TRBV12-5; CDR3 length: 17; J gene: TRBJ2-3; clone size: -; D gene: -; CDR3 protein: CASGLVRAGQLSDTQYF; CDR3 DNA: TGTGCTAGTGGTTTGGTACGTGCGGGCCAGCTGTCAGATACGCAGTATTTT
V gene: TRBV9; CDR3 length: 15; J gene: TRBJ2-3; clone size: -; D gene: TRBD2; CDR3 protein: CASSVSGGGADTQYF; CDR3 DNA: TGTGCCAGCAGCGTCAGCGGGGGGGGCGCAGATACGCAGTATTTT
V gene: TRBV27; CDR3 length: 12; J gene: TRBJ2-7; clone size: -; D gene: -; CDR3 protein: CASSGNNYEQYF; CDR3 DNA: TGTGCCAGCAGTGGCAACAACTACGAGCAGTACTTC
V gene: TRBV5-3; CDR3 length: 14; J gene: TRBJ1-5; clone size: -; D gene: TRBD1; CDR3 protein: CARRTGTGDKPQHF; CDR3 DNA: TGTGCCAGAAGGACCGGGACAGGGGACAAGCCCCAGCATTTT
V gene: TRBV10-1; CDR3 length: 17; J gene: TRBJ1-1; clone size: -; D gene: TRBD1; CDR3 protein: CASSVTGGVGMNTEAFF; CDR3 DNA: TGCGCCAGCAGTGTCACAGGGGGCGTCGGCATGAACACTGAAGCTTTCTTT
V gene: TRBV6-1; CDR3 length: 15; J gene: TRBJ2-1; clone size: -; D gene: TRBD2; CDR3 protein: CASSRLAGGDNEQFF; CDR3 DNA: TGTGCCAGCAGTCGACTAGCGGGGGGAGACAATGAGCAGTTCTTC
V gene: TRBV5-4; CDR3 length: 14; J gene: TRBJ1-4; clone size: -; D gene: -; CDR3 protein: CASSFGRSNEKLFF; CDR3 DNA: TGTGCCAGCAGCTTCGGGAGATCTAATGAAAAACTGTTTTTT
V gene: TRBV5-4; CDR3 length: 18; J gene: TRBJ1-4; clone size: -; D gene: -; CDR3 protein: CASSLKEASSATNEKLFF; CDR3 DNA: TGTGCCAGCAGCTTAAAAGAAGCCTCATCCGCAACTAATGAAAAACTGTTTTTT